This T cell receptor (beta chain) was recovered during a study of response to subunit inactivated influenza vaccine (dated by TCRdb to 2016 to 2018). In terms of the full investigation: Deep quantitative T cell receptor repertoire profiling was used in the study to track responses to a trivalent subunit inactivated influenza vaccine. The paper as a whole reports these results and caveats: According to the authors, only a limited number of new T cells may be recruited by each seasonal influenza vaccination.

In the case of this clonotype: The antigen it binds to is not known. No qualities accompany the bases; no much larger clone lies one base away.

The CDR3, cysteine through phenylalanine, is 16 amino acids long. The entry retains the CDR3 DNA only, 48 bases that are in frame from base 1. Between the V and J ends, shortened by 0 bases and 1 base respectively, the junction contains 12 bases. Reading the germline V gene (reference sequence) gives CDR1 DFQATT and CDR2 SNEGSKA. The library was produced with RT-PCR. Instrument used: Illumina HiSeq 2500. The public reads were reanalyzed by TCRdb: fastp trimming at Q25, MiXCR alignment, in-frame beta chains only. Each entry merges the rows of one CDR3 protein and shows their most common DNA and genes. Within this sample are a few hundred thousand distinct CDR3 sequences, with about 15% of them counted one time only. In total, the top ten clones hold over 8.5% of the sample.

This receptor chain uses TRBV20-1 and TRBJ1-4, with the D gene not clear enough to name. This clonotype was obtained from a man aged 45 to 65 who received an inactivated influenza vaccine. Donor details come from another sample of the same person, matched by shared clones. The source was PBMCs from blood, collected 11 to 12 days after vaccination. The sequenced DNA is TGCAGTGCTAGAGACCCTTTTCGAGAAACTAATGAAAAACTGTTTTTT. It specifies CSARDPFRETNEKLFF.